Following are 32 T cell receptor beta chains from one sample sequenced in a study of OX40 agonist ivuxolimab in advanced cancers. Profiled with immunoSEQ multiplex PCR; TCRdb holds only in-frame clones, not every one. Of about 46,000 clones in the sample, more than 75% are singletons; the top ten hold roughly 12%. The sequencing here drew on CD4+ or CD8+ T cells sorted from blood, taken in a trial of the OX40 agonist ivuxolimab. These receptors came from an adult with an advanced solid tumor such as melanoma, head and neck, liver or kidney cancer.

The V gene is TRBV5-4, the J gene TRBJ2-7; D is ambiguous. The germline V and J ends were trimmed by 2 bases and 6 bases, with 9 bases remaining between them. This CDR3 region has 12 residues. Germline CDR1 and CDR2: SGHNT and YYREEE (reference sequence). The CDR3 loop is CASSFGKLEQYF. DNA for the CDR3: TGTGCCAGCAGCTTTGGTAAGCTCGAGCAGTACTTC.

The genes are TRBV10-2 and TRBJ1-5; 8 bases line up with TRBD1. CDR3 length: 13 amino acids. CDR1 and CDR2 (germline): WSHSY, SAAADI. The ends lost 6 bases at V and 4 bases at J; junction bases unmatched: 2. In DNA, the CDR3 is TGCGCCAGCAGAGGACAGGGAAATCAGCCCCAGCATTTT. Translation gives CASRGQGNQPQHF.

The V call is TRBV19, the J call TRBJ1-2; possible D gene TRBD1, 5 bases. From germline, CDR1 is LNHDA and CDR2 SQIVND (reference sequence). Trimming left V 6 bases short and J 4 bases short, with 18 bases between. CDR3 size: 15 residues. CDR3 residues: CASSPGTARGYGYTF. The CDR3, as DNA: TGTGCCAGTAGCCCCGGGACCGCCCGGGGCTATGGCTACACCTTC.

CDR3 sequence: CASSLASGTSNQPQHF. CDR3 DNA sequence: TGTGCCAGCAGCTTGGCGTCCGGGACGAGCAATCAGCCCCAGCATTTT. J is TRBJ1-5 and V is TRBV5-6, with D possibly matching TRBD1 (5 bases). Trimming stripped 0 bases from V and 1 base from J, with 11 bases between. The CDR3 extends over 16 amino acids. The V gene's germline CDR1 is SGHDT and CDR2 YYEEEE.

CDR3 nucleotides: TGTGCCAGCAGCCCCGGGACAGGGTCCTACGAGCAGTACTTC. Residues: CASSPGTGSYEQYF. This chain joins TRBV5-6 and TRBJ2-7; TRBD1 aligns across 9 bases. The length of the CDR3 is 14 residues. V trimming: 4 bases; J trimming: 1 base; junction bases outside the gene matches: 3. Germline values: CDR1 SGHDT, CDR2 YYEEEE.

The V and J genes are TRBV7-6 and TRBJ2-3; D could derive from TRBD1 or TRBD2 (5 bases each). CDR1 is SGHVS, CDR2 FNYEAQ, per germline. The V and J ends lost 2 bases and 1 base respectively, with 7 bases between them. The CDR3 sequence is 14 residues long. The DNA of the CDR3 is TGTGCCAGCAGCTTAATGGGGGGCACAGATACGCAGTATTTT. Translating gives CASSLMGGTDTQYF.

The CDR3 DNA reads TGTGCCAGCAGCTTCCGCAGGGACTCCTACGAGCAGTACTTC. Its protein is CASSFRRDSYEQYF. The gene calls are TRBV11-2 and TRBJ2-7; possible D gene TRBD1, 5 bases. This CDR3 is built from 14 residues. Germline-derived CDR1 and CDR2 are SGHAT and FQNNGV. V was clipped by 3 bases and J by 0 bases, with 9 bases between them.

This clone was picked up one time. The V and J genes are TRBV6-1 and TRBJ2-1, with D possibly being TRBD1 (6 bases). The CDR3 covers 15 residues. The V gene's germline CDR1 is MNHNS and CDR2 SASEGT. V was pared by 7 bases and J by 8 bases, with 21 bases between. The CDR3 protein is CASIIVQGRVDEQFF. The CDR3 DNA is TGTGCCAGCATCATTGTACAGGGACGCGTGGATGAGCAGTTCTTC.

This chain joins TRBV19 and TRBJ1-1; 11 bases fit TRBD1. The CDR3 loop spans 16 amino acids. Germline CDR1 LNHDA, CDR2 SQIVND (reference sequence). With V trimmed by 5 bases and J by 4 bases, 9 bases remained unmatched. Here the CDR3 DNA reads TGTGCCAGTAGTTTACCCGGGACAGGGGGTGGCACTGAAGCTTTCTTT. Amino acid sequence: CASSLPGTGGGTEAFF.

V gene TRBV27 combines with J gene TRBJ1-2; no clear D. This CDR3 contains 16 residues. In germline, CDR1 is MNHEY, CDR2 SMNVEV (reference sequence). Trimming cost V 5 bases and J 4 bases, with 20 bases left between them. CDR3 region: CASSRRGRELFYGYTF. The DNA for the CDR3 is TGTGCCAGCAGTAGAAGAGGCCGTGAACTGTTCTATGGCTACACCTTC.

The rearrangement uses TRBV7-9 and TRBJ2-1, with TRBD1 identical over 8 bases. This CDR3 spans 14 amino acids. Germline CDR1 reads SEHNR; CDR2 reads FQNEAQ (reference sequence). J gave up 6 bases and V 5 bases, and 6 bases lay outside the gene matches. The CDR3 region is CASSTEDRGNEQFF. The CDR3 nucleotides read TGTGCCAGCAGCACCGAAGACAGGGGCAATGAGCAGTTCTTC.

The chain carries TRBV18 and TRBJ2-7; 8 nucleotides line up with TRBD1. The CDR3 covers 14 residues. The V segment lost 4 bases and the J segment 6 bases; nucleotides outside the gene matches: 8. From germline, CDR1 is KGHSH and CDR2 LQKENI. The DNA of the CDR3 is TGTGCCAGCTCACTCCCGGACAGGGTTTCCGAGCAGTACTTC. It codes for CASSLPDRVSEQYF. The complete variable domain, with remaining parts taken from reference TRBV18 and TRBJ2-7, reads NAGVMQNPRHLVRRRGQEARLRCSPMKGHSHVYWYRQLPEEGLKFMVYLQKENIIDESGMPKERFSAEFPKEGPSILRIQQVVRGDSAAYFCASSLPDRVSEQYFGPGTRLTVT.

CDR3 amino acids: CASSLVPSNTEAFF. CDR3 nucleotides: TGCGCCAGCAGCTTGGTCCCCTCGAACACTGAAGCTTTCTTT. The chain is built from TRBV5-1 and TRBJ1-1; D gene unclear. Germline CDR1 and CDR2: SGHRS and YFSETQ. The V end lost 0 bases, the J end lost 1 base, and 7 bases lay between the germline ends. CDR3 length: 14 residues.

The V and J genes are TRBV6-5 and TRBJ2-1; possibly TRBD2 for D (5 bases). V was trimmed by 0 bases and J by 10 bases, leaving 19 bases between them. The length of the CDR3 is 16 residues. CDR1 and CDR2 from the germline V gene are MNHEY and SVGAGI. The CDR3 coding sequence is TGTGCCAGCAGTTACTCCCCGGGGTTTTCTGGCGGGGAGCAGTTCTTC. Protein: CASSYSPGFSGGEQFF.

V usage is TRBV9 and J usage is TRBJ2-7; the match to TRBD2 covers 7 bases. This CDR3 has 16 residues. Looked up from germline, CDR1 is SGDLS and CDR2 is YYNGEE. The J segment lost 1 base and the V segment lost 2 bases, leaving 9 bases of the junction unmatched. In nucleotides, the CDR3 is TGTGCCAGCAGCGTCTCTAGCGGACCACCTTCCTACGAGCAGTACTTC. The encoded protein is CASSVSSGPPSYEQYF.

The chain carries TRBV5-6 and TRBJ2-3; D ambiguous. CDR3 length: 11 residues. Trimming pared 3 bases from V and 4 bases from J, leaving 3 bases between. Germline CDR1 and CDR2: SGHDT and YYEEEE. The CDR3 sequence is CASSSADTQYF. CDR3 sequence (DNA): TGTGCCAGCAGCTCCGCAGATACGCAGTATTTT.

The gene calls are TRBV10-2 and TRBJ2-7; 7 positions agree with TRBD1. Germline assignment: CDR1 WSHSY and CDR2 SAAADI. The CDR3 sequence is 14 residues long. V trimming: 7 bases; J trimming: 0 bases; junction bases outside the gene matches: 6. The CDR3 spells CASILAGGSYEQYF. As DNA, the CDR3 is TGCGCCAGCATATTGGCAGGGGGCTCCTACGAGCAGTACTTC.

This chain links TRBV7-9 with TRBJ1-1, with a weak D call TRBD1 (6 bases). The CDR3 has 12 amino acids. V lost 5 bases to trimming and J lost 6 bases, with 10 bases between them. Germline assignment: CDR1 SEHNR and CDR2 FQNEAQ (reference sequence). CDR3 in amino acids: CASSPGAAEAFF. CDR3 DNA: TGTGCCAGCAGCCCAGGGGCCGCTGAAGCTTTCTTT. The entire variable domain, with the rest obtained from reference TRBV7-9 and TRBJ1-1, is as follows: DTGVSQNPRHKITKRGQNVTFRCDPISEHNRLYWYRQTLGQGPEFLTYFQNEAQLEKSRLLSDRFSAERPKGSFSTLEIQRTEQGDSAMYLCASSPGAAEAFFGQGTRLTVV.

J is TRBJ2-3 and V is TRBV29-1, with 8 positions matching TRBD2. V shed 7 bases and J 2 bases; nucleotides not matched to a gene: 11. This CDR3 is built from 15 residues. Germline-derived CDR1 and CDR2 are SQVTM and ANQGSEA. The CDR3 reads CSAPGSSGPTDTQYF. The CDR3 coding sequence is TGCAGCGCCCCCGGGTCTAGCGGGCCCACAGATACGCAGTATTTT.

This chain links TRBV5-5 with TRBJ2-7; 9 nucleotides match TRBD1. The CDR3 spans 14 residues. The V gene end was trimmed by 5 bases and the J gene end by 5 bases; junction bases not matched to a gene: 8. Germline CDR1 SGHKS, CDR2 YYEKEE (reference sequence). For the CDR3, the DNA is TGTGCCAGCAGTTATGGACAGGGGAGGGACGAGCAGTACTTC. This sequence encodes CASSYGQGRDEQYF.

The chain couples TRBV7-2 to TRBJ2-7; D remains ambiguous. The V gene's germline CDR1 is SGHTA and CDR2 FQGNSA. This CDR3 is 14 amino acids long. V was trimmed by 3 bases and J by 3 bases, leaving 12 bases between them. The CDR3 bases are TGTGCCAGCAGCTTCCCCAGTAATTTCTACGAGCAGTACTTC. Translating gives CASSFPSNFYEQYF.

V is TRBV7-9 and J is TRBJ1-2, with D hard to call. Germline CDR1 reads SEHNR; CDR2 reads FQNEAQ (reference sequence). CDR3 length: 14 residues. V lost 4 bases, J lost 5 bases, and 14 bases lay in between. The CDR3 here is CASSYPLGMYGYTF. The CDR3 bases are TGTGCCAGCAGCTACCCCTTGGGAATGTATGGCTACACCTTC.

This clone was recorded only once. The rearrangement links TRBV4-3 to TRBJ2-7, with D unclear. The CDR3 has 13 amino acids. V lost 0 bases and J lost 4, with 7 bases in between. Germline-derived CDR1 and CDR2 are LGHNA and YSLEER. CDR3 amino acids: CASSQDLGYEQYF. DNA for the CDR3: TGCGCCAGCAGCCAAGATCTTGGGTACGAGCAGTACTTC.

This clone has just a few counts. V and J are TRBV9 and TRBJ1-6; maybe TRBD1 (5 bases). CDR1 is SGDLS, CDR2 YYNGEE, per germline. Trimming cost V 4 bases and J 10 bases, with 15 bases left between them. The CDR3 has 14 residues. The DNA for the CDR3 is TGTGCCAGCAGCCCCCTGGGGACGAGGTCACCCCTCCACTTT. Translated, it gives CASSPLGTRSPLHF.

This sequence joins TRBV28 and TRBJ2-2; 7 bases map to TRBD2. V was pared by 9 bases and J by 3 bases, with 1 base of the junction left unmatched. Germline-derived CDR1 and CDR2 are MDHEN and SYDVKM. The CDR3 sequence is 12 residues long. The CDR3, as DNA: TGTGCCAGGGGGAGGGACACCGGGGAGCTGTTTTTT. It yields the protein CARGRDTGELFF.

As concerns this clone: The same CDR3 also results from other DNA sequences found in this sample. The gene calls are TRBV7-2 and TRBJ1-1; no reliable D call. This CDR3 region has 15 residues. Trimming took 2 bases from V and 2 from J, leaving 12 bases between them. The germline gives CDR1 SGHTA, CDR2 FQGNSA. The CDR3 nucleotides read TGTGCCAGCAGCTTAAACTGGAACAGCAACACTGAAGCTTTCTTT. This codes for CASSLNWNSNTEAFF.

The V and J genes are TRBV5-1 and TRBJ2-7; no definite D call. The CDR3 is 14 amino acids. The germline CDR1 and CDR2 sequences are SGHRS and YFSETQ. Trimming took off 0 bases at V and 1 base at J, with 8 bases between the two ends. Here the CDR3 DNA reads TGCGCCAGCAGCTTGGTTGGCTCATCCTACGAGCAGTACTTC. Protein product: CASSLVGSSYEQYF.

CDR3 region: CASSLTRGDEQYF. DNA of the CDR3: TGCGCCAGCAGCTTGACCAGGGGGGACGAGCAGTACTTC. The V and J genes are TRBV5-1 and TRBJ2-7; D perhaps matches TRBD1 (7 bases). Per the germline V gene, CDR1 is SGHRS and CDR2 is YFSETQ. This CDR3 contains 13 residues. The ends were cut back, 1 base at V and 5 bases at J, with 10 bases in the middle. Full variable domain (remainder filled in from reference TRBV5-1 and TRBJ2-7): KAGVTQTPRYLIKTRGQQVTLSCSPISGHRSVSWYQQTPGQGLQFLFEYFSETQRNKGNFPGRFSGRQFSNSRSEMNVSTLELGDSALYLCASSLTRGDEQYFGPGTRLTVT.

The chain has TRBV7-9 and TRBJ1-4; D is ambiguous. V lost 4 bases to trimming and J lost 3 bases, with 18 bases between them. The V gene's germline CDR1 is SEHNR and CDR2 FQNEAQ (reference sequence). There are 17 residues in the CDR3. CDR3 nucleotides: TGTGCCAGCAGCTCCCTACCCAGAGCCGTGGCTAATGAAAAACTGTTTTTT. This sequence encodes CASSSLPRAVANEKLFF.

J is TRBJ2-1 and V is TRBV28; 10 bases match TRBD1. There are 15 residues in the CDR3. CDR1 and CDR2 from the germline V gene are MDHEN and SYDVKM. J gave up 8 bases and V 4 bases, and 8 bases lay outside the gene matches. The DNA of the CDR3 is TGTGCCAGCAGTTCTGTCGGGACAGGGGTCGATGAGCAGTTCTTC. As protein: CASSSVGTGVDEQFF.

The rearrangement joins TRBV5-1 to TRBJ1-2; D not certain. The CDR3 runs to 9 residues. V was clipped by 4 bases and J by 13 bases, with 8 bases between them. CDR1 SGHRS and CDR2 YFSETQ come from the germline V gene. This CDR3 reads CASSPPPTF. As DNA, the CDR3 is TGCGCCAGCAGCCCCCCGCCCACCTTC.

This clone came up once. The chain has TRBV15 and TRBJ2-4, with 10 bases fitting TRBD1. The CDR3 runs 20 residues. The germline CDR1 and CDR2 sequences are LNHNV and YYDKDF (reference sequence). After removal of 0 bases from V and 0 bases from J, the junction contained 11 bases not matched to a gene. The CDR3 region is CATSRDRPGTGALAKNIQYF. The CDR3 DNA follows: TGTGCCACCAGCAGAGACCGTCCCGGGACAGGGGCCCTAGCCAAAAACATTCAGTACTTC.